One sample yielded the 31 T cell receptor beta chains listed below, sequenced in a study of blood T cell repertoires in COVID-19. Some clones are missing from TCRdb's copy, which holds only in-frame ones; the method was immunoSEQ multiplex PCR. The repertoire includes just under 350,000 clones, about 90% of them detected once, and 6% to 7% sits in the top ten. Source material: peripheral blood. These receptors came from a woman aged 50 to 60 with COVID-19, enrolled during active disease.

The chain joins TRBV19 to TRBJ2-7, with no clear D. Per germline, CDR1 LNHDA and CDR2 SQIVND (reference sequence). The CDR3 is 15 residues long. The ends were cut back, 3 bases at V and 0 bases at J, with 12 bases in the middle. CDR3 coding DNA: TGTGCCAGTAGTATGGGCCCCGTTCCCTCCTACGAGCAGTACTTC. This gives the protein CASSMGPVPSYEQYF.

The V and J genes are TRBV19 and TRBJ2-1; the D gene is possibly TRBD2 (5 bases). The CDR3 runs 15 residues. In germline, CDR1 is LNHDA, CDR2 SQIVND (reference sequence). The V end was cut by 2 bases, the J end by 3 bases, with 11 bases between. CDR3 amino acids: CASSIMDGNYNEQFF. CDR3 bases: TGTGCCAGTAGTATAATGGACGGGAACTACAATGAGCAGTTCTTC.

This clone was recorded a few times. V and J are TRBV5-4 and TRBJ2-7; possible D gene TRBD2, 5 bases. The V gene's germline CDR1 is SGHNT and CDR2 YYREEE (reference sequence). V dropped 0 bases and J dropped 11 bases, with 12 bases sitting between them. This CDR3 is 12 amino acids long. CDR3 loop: CASSLEGADKYF. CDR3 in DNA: TGTGCCAGCAGCTTGGAGGGAGCCGATAAGTACTTC.

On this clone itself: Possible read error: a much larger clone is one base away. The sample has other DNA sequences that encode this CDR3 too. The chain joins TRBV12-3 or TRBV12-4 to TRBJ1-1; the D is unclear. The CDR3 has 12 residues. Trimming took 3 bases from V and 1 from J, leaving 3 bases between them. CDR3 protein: CASSLRNTEAFF. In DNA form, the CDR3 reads TGTGCCAGCAGTTTGCGGAACACTGAAGCTTTCTTT.

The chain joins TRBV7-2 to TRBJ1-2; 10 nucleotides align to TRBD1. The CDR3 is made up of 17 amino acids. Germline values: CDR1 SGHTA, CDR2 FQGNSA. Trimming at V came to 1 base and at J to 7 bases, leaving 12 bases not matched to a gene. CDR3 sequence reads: CASSLGRGGTGAAGYTF. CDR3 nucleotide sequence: TGTGCCAGCAGCTTAGGCAGAGGGGGGACAGGGGCCGCTGGCTACACCTTC.

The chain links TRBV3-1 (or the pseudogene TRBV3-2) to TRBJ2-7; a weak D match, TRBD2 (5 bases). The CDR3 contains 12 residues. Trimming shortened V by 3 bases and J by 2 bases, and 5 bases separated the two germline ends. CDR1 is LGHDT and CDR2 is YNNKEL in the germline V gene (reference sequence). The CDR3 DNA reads TGTGCCAGCAGCCAGGGAGCCTACGAGCAGTACTTC. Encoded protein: CASSQGAYEQYF.

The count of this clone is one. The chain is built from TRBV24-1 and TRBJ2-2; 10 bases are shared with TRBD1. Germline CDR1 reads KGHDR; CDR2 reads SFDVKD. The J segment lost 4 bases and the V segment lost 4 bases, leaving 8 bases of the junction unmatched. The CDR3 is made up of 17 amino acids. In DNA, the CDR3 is TGTGCCACCAGTGACATGACAGGGGGCGTGAGCACCGGGGAGCTGTTTTTT. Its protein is CATSDMTGGVSTGELFF.

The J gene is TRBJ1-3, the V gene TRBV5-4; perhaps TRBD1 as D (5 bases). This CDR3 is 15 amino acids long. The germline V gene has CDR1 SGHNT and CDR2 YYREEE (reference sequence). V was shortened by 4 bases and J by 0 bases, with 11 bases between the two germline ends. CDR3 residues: CASSTPTASGNTIYF. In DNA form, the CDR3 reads TGTGCCAGCAGCACACCGACAGCCTCTGGAAACACCATATATTTT.

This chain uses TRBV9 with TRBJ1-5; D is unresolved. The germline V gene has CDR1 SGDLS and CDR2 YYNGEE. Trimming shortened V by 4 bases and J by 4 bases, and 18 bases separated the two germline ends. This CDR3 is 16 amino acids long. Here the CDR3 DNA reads TGTGCCAGCAGCCCGCAGGAAACCCTCAGGAATCAGCCCCAGCATTTT. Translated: CASSPQETLRNQPQHF.

The CDR3 DNA sequence: TGTGCCAGTAGCCCTAGCGGGATGGGCGATACGCAGTATTTT. This encodes CASSPSGMGDTQYF. V gene TRBV19 combines with J gene TRBJ2-3; 9 nucleotides match TRBD2. This CDR3 is built from 14 residues. V lost 6 bases to trimming and J lost 6 bases; unmatched junction nucleotides: 7. The V gene's germline CDR1 is LNHDA and CDR2 SQIVND (reference sequence).

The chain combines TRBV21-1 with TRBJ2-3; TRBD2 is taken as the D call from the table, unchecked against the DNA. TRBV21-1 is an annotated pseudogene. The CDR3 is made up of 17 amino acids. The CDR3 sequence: CASLNDRTSGSTDTQYF. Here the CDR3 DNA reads TGTGCCAGCCTTAACGATCGGACTAGCGGAAGCACAGATACGCAGTATTTT.

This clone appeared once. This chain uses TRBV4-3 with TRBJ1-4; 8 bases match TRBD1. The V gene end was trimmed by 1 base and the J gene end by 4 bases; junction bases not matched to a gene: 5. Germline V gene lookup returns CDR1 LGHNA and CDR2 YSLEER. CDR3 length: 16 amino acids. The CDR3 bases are TGCGCCAGCAGCCAAGTAGAGACAGGGGATAATGAAAAACTGTTTTTT. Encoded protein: CASSQVETGDNEKLFF.

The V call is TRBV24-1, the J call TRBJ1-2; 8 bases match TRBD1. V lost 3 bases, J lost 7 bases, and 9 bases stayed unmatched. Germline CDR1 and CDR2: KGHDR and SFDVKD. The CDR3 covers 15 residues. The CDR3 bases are TGTGCCACCAGTGATCGTGGACAGGGTGGGTCTGGCTACACCTTC. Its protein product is CATSDRGQGGSGYTF.

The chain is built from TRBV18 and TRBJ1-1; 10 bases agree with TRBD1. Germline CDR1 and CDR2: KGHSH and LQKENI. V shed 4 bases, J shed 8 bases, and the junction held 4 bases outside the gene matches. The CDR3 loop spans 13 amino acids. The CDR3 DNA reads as TGTGCCAGCTCACAACAGGGACAGGGGGAAGCTTTCTTT. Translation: CASSQQGQGEAFF.

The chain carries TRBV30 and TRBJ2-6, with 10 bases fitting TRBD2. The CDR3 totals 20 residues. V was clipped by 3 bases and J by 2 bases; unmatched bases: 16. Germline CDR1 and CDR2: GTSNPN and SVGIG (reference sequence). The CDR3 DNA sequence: TGTGCCTGGAGCGGTAACCGGGCTAGCGGGAGTAATGCTGGGGCCAACGTCCTGACTTTC. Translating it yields CAWSGNRASGSNAGANVLTF. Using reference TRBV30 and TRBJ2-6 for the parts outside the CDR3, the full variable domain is SQTIHQWPATLVQPVGSPLSLECTVEGTSNPNLYWYRQAAGRGLQLLFYSVGIGQISSEVPQNLSASRPQDRQFILSSKKLLLSDSGFYLCAWSGNRASGSNAGANVLTFGAGSRLTVL.

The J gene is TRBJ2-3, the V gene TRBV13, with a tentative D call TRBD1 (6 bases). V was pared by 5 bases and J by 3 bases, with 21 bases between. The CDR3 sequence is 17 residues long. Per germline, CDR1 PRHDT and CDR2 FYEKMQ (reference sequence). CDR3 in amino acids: CASSPNSGVGNTDTQYF. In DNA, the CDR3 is TGTGCCAGCAGCCCCAATTCAGGGGTGGGGAATACAGATACGCAGTATTTT.

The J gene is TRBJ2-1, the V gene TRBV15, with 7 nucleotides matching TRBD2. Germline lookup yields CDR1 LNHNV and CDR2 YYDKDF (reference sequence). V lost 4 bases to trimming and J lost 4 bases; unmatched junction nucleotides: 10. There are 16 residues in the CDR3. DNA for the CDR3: TGTGCCACCAGCACCACACCGGGGGGAGGGTACAATGAGCAGTTCTTC. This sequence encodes CATSTTPGGGYNEQFF.

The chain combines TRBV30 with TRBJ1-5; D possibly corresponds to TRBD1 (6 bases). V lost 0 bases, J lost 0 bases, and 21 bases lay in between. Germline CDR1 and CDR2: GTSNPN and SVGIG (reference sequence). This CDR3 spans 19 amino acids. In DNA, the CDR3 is TGTGCCTGGAGTGTAGCTAGGACTTTTGGGGGCAATAGCAATCAGCCCCAGCATTTT. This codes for CAWSVARTFGGNSNQPQHF.

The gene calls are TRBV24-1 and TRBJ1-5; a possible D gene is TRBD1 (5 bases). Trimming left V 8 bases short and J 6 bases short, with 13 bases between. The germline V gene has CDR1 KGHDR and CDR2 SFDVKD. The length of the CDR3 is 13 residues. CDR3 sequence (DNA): TGTGCCACCACAGGGCCGAAGGGTCAGCCCCAGCATTTT. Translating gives CATTGPKGQPQHF.

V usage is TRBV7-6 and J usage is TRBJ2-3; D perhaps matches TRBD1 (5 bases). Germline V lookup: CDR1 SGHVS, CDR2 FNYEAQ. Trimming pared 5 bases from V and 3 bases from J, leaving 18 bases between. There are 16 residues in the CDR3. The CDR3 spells CASSPEKGLRTDTQYF. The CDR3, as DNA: TGTGCCAGCAGCCCAGAGAAGGGGCTGAGGACAGATACGCAGTATTTT.

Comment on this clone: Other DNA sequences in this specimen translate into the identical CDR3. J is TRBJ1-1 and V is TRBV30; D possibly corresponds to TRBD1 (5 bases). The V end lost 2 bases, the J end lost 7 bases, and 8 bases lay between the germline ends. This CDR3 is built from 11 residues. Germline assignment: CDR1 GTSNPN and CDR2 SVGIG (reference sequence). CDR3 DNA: TGTGCCTGGAGTCCGGACAATGAAGCTTTCTTT. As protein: CAWSPDNEAFF.

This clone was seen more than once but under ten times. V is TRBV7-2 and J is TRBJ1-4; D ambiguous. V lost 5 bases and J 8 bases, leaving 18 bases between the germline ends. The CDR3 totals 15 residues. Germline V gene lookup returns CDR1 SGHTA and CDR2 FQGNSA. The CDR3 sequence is CASSQTLVGREKLFF. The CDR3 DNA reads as TGTGCCAGCAGCCAGACCCTGGTTGGGAGGGAAAAACTGTTTTTT.

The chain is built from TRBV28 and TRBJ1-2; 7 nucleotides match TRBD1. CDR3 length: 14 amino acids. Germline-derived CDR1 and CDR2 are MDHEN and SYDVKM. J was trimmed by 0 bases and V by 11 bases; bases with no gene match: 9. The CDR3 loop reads CAGRTGRANYGYTF. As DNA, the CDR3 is TGTGCCGGAAGGACAGGAAGAGCTAACTATGGCTACACCTTC.

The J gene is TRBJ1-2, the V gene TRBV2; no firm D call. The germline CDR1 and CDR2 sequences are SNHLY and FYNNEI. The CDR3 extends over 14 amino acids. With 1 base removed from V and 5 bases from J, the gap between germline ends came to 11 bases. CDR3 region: CASSEEISAYGYTF. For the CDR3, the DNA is TGTGCCAGCAGTGAAGAGATCTCAGCGTATGGCTACACCTTC.

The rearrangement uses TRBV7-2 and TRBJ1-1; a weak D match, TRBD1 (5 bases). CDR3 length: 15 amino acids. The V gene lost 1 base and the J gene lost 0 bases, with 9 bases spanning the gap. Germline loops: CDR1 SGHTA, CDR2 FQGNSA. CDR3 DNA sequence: TGTGCCAGCAGCTTAGTGCAGGGTGTGAACACTGAAGCTTTCTTT. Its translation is CASSLVQGVNTEAFF.

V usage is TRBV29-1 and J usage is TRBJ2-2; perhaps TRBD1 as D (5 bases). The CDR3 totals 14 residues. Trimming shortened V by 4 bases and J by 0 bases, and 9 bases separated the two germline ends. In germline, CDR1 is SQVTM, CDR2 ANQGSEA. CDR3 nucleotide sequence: TGCAGCGTTGTCGCAGGGACGAACACCGGGGAGCTGTTTTTT. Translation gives CSVVAGTNTGELFF.

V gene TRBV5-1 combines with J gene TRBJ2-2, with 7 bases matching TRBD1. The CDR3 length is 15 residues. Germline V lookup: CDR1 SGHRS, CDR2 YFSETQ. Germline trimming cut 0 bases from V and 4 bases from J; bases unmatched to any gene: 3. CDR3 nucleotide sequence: TGCGCCAGCAGCTTGGCGACAGGGATCACCGGGGAGCTGTTTTTT. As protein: CASSLATGITGELFF.

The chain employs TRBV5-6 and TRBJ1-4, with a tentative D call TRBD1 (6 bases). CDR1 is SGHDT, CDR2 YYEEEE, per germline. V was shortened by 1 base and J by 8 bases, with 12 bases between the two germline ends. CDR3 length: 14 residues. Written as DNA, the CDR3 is TGTGCCAGCAGCTTGAGGGGGAATTCGGAAAAACTGTTTTTT. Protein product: CASSLRGNSEKLFF.

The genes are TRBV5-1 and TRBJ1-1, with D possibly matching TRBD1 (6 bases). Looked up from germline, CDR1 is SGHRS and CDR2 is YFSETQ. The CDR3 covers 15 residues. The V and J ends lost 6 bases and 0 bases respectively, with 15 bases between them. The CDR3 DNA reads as TGCGCCAGCAACGATGGTGGGGGCATGAACACTGAAGCTTTCTTT. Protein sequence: CASNDGGGMNTEAFF.

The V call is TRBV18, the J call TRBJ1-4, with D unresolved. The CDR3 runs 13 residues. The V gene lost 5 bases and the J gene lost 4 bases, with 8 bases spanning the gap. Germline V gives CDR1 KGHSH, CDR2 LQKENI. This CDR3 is CASSAGVNEKLFF. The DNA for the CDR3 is TGTGCCAGCTCAGCCGGGGTTAATGAAAAACTGTTTTTT.

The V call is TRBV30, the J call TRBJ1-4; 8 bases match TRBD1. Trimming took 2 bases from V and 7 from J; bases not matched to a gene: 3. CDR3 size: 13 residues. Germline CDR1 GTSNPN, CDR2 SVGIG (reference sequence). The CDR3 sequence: CAWSRQGAEKLFF. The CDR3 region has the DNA TGTGCCTGGAGTCGGCAGGGGGCTGAAAAACTGTTTTTT.